Presented here are 24 T cell receptor beta chains from one specimen sequenced in a study of blood T cell repertoires in COVID-19. The assay was immunoSEQ multiplex PCR, and TCRdb's table has in-frame clones only and misses some. The sample lists roughly 140,000 clones; 80% to 90% were seen once. Sequencing input: peripheral blood. All receptors come from a woman aged 45-60 years with acute or convalescent COVID-19.

Only one count was recorded for this clone. The rearrangement joins TRBV6-6 to TRBJ2-1, with 8 bases identical to TRBD2. Trimming at V came to 6 bases and at J to 3 bases, leaving 10 bases not matched to a gene. Germline loops: CDR1 MNHNY, CDR2 SVGAGI (reference sequence). The length of the CDR3 is 16 residues. Here the CDR3 reads CASSPLADSFYNEQFF. The CDR3 nucleotides read TGTGCCAGCAGCCCACTAGCGGATAGCTTCTACAATGAGCAGTTCTTC.

J is TRBJ1-2 and V is TRBV7-9, with TRBD1 matching 11 bases. CDR3 size: 15 residues. Losses at the gene ends were 1 base for V and 11 bases for J; bases not matched to a gene: 9. Germline loops: CDR1 SEHNR, CDR2 FQNEAQ (reference sequence). CDR3 protein: CASSLEAVGTGGYTF. For the CDR3, the DNA is TGTGCCAGCAGCTTAGAAGCCGTTGGGACAGGGGGTTACACCTTC.

The chain carries TRBV19 and TRBJ1-1; 11 bases line up with TRBD1. In germline, CDR1 is LNHDA, CDR2 SQIVND (reference sequence). This CDR3 has 16 amino acids. V trimming: 6 bases; J trimming: 2 bases; junction bases outside the gene matches: 8. The CDR3 reads CASRGQGALLNTEAFF. The CDR3 DNA sequence: TGTGCCAGTAGAGGACAGGGGGCCTTATTAAACACTGAAGCTTTCTTT.

This chain links TRBV5-1 with TRBJ2-1, with D maybe TRBD2 (5 bases). CDR1 SGHRS and CDR2 YFSETQ come from the germline V gene. This CDR3 comprises 13 residues. Trimming stripped 0 bases from V and 10 bases from J, with 11 bases between. Here the CDR3 reads CASSLAGSHEQFF. In DNA, the CDR3 is TGCGCCAGCAGCTTGGCGGGGTCCCACGAGCAGTTCTTC.

The chain carries TRBV15 and TRBJ2-6; perhaps TRBD1 as D (6 bases). The CDR3 is made up of 16 amino acids. V was pared by 3 bases and J by 2 bases, with 11 bases between. Looked up from germline, CDR1 is LNHNV and CDR2 is YYDKDF (reference sequence). DNA for the CDR3: TGTGCCACCAGCAGGACAGGTCTGGCTGGGGCCAACGTCCTGACTTTC. It codes for CATSRTGLAGANVLTF.

The chain combines TRBV6-5 with TRBJ1-1; D remains ambiguous. This CDR3 contains 14 residues. Trimming stripped 2 bases from V and 4 bases from J, with 11 bases between. The germline V gene has CDR1 MNHEY and CDR2 SVGAGI. CDR3 coding DNA: TGTGCCAGCAGTTACGGAGGGCAGTTCACTGAAGCTTTCTTT. This encodes CASSYGGQFTEAFF.

The chain uses TRBV7-2 and TRBJ1-4; D is ambiguous. This CDR3 comprises 13 residues. Trimming left V 4 bases short and J 7 bases short, with 10 bases between. Germline V gene data show CDR1 as SGHTA and CDR2 as FQGNSA. The CDR3 spells CASSSRMSEKLFF. CDR3 sequence (DNA): TGTGCCAGCAGCTCCAGGATGAGTGAAAAACTGTTTTTT. Based on the CDR3 plus reference TRBV7-2 and TRBJ1-4, the full variable domain is GAGVSQSPSNKVTEKGKDVELRCDPISGHTALYWYRQSLGQGLEFLIYFQGNSAPDKSGLPSDRFSAERTGGSVSTLTIQRTQQEDSAVYLCASSSRMSEKLFFGSGTQLSVL.

The chain employs TRBV6-6 and TRBJ1-6, with 7 nucleotides matching TRBD1. With V trimmed by 8 bases and J by 6 bases, 10 bases remained unmatched. The CDR3 is 15 residues long. Germline V gene lookup returns CDR1 MNHNY and CDR2 SVGAGI (reference sequence). The DNA of the CDR3 is TGTGCCAGCCTCCCTAGGGGGCAGGGTAATTCACCCCTCCACTTT. Protein sequence: CASLPRGQGNSPLHF.

The chain has TRBV28 and TRBJ1-2; no definite D call. The germline V gene encodes CDR1 MDHEN and CDR2 SYDVKM. The CDR3 has 14 residues. Deletions cut 1 base from V and 8 bases from J, with 14 bases between. The CDR3 loop reads CASSLSLRQAGYTF. The CDR3, as DNA: TGTGCCAGCAGTTTATCTTTAAGGCAGGCGGGCTACACCTTC.

The chain uses TRBV19 and TRBJ1-6; TRBD1 matches 10 bases. Germline assignment: CDR1 LNHDA and CDR2 SQIVND (reference sequence). Losses at the gene ends were 2 bases for V and 9 bases for J; bases not matched to a gene: 7. The CDR3 loop spans 16 amino acids. CDR3 sequence: CASSIISGTGVSPLHF. CDR3 nucleotides: TGTGCCAGTAGTATAATTTCCGGGACAGGGGTTTCACCCCTCCACTTT.

The chain employs TRBV5-1 and TRBJ1-2; D not certain. CDR3 size: 13 residues. V was clipped by 5 bases and J by 1 base, with 9 bases between them. The V gene's germline CDR1 is SGHRS and CDR2 YFSETQ. The CDR3 DNA reads TGCGCCAGCAGTCCGACAAATAACTATGGCTACACCTTC. This codes for CASSPTNNYGYTF.

Regarding this clone: This sample also contains other DNA sequences that code for the same CDR3. V gene TRBV6-6 combines with J gene TRBJ1-1; 9 bases are a match to TRBD1. The length of the CDR3 is 13 residues. The ends lost 4 bases at V and 4 bases at J; junction bases unmatched: 1. CDR1 and CDR2 (germline): MNHNY, SVGAGI (reference sequence). CDR3 in amino acids: CASSSTGGTEAFF. The CDR3 coding sequence is TGTGCCAGCAGTTCGACAGGGGGCACTGAAGCTTTCTTT.

This clone has a single count. The sample contains more than one DNA sequence encoding this CDR3. The genes are TRBV27 and TRBJ2-7, with D hard to call. This CDR3 comprises 11 residues. Per the germline V gene, CDR1 is MNHEY and CDR2 is SMNVEV (reference sequence). Trimming shortened V by 3 bases and J by 3 bases, and 3 bases separated the two germline ends. As DNA, the CDR3 is TGTGCCAGCAGTTTCGGCTACGAGCAGTACTTC. Its translation is CASSFGYEQYF.

CDR3 sequence reads: CASRGTGSGTEAFF. The DNA for the CDR3 is TGTGCCAGCAGAGGGACAGGGTCTGGCACTGAAGCTTTCTTT. This rearrangement joins TRBV2 to TRBJ1-1, with 9 bases fitting TRBD1. The trim removed 6 bases at V and 4 bases at J, leaving 6 bases unmatched. The CDR3 is 14 amino acids. CDR1 is SNHLY and CDR2 is FYNNEI in the germline V gene.

This clone was counted only a few times. The chain uses TRBV4-1 and TRBJ1-3; 10 nucleotides match TRBD1. CDR1 and CDR2 (germline): MGHRA, YSYEKL. The V gene end was trimmed by 4 bases and the J gene end by 2 bases; junction bases not matched to a gene: 5. The CDR3 runs 16 residues. DNA of the CDR3: TGCGCCAGCAGCCTGGGGACAGGGGTTGCTGGAAACACCATATATTTT. As protein: CASSLGTGVAGNTIYF.

V and J are TRBV5-4 and TRBJ1-2; possible D gene TRBD1, 5 bases. The germline V gene encodes CDR1 SGHNT and CDR2 YYREEE (reference sequence). The V and J ends lost 1 base and 2 bases respectively, with 6 bases between them. The length of the CDR3 is 13 residues. CDR3 sequence: CASSLSGNYGYTF. The CDR3 nucleotides read TGTGCCAGCAGCTTGTCAGGGAACTATGGCTACACCTTC. Full variable domain (remainder filled in from reference TRBV5-4 and TRBJ1-2): ETGVTQSPTHLIKTRGQQVTLRCSSQSGHNTVSWYQQALGQGPQFIFQYYREEENGRGNFPPRFSGLQFPNYSSELNVNALELDDSALYLCASSLSGNYGYTFGSGTRLTVV.

V usage is TRBV10-1 and J usage is TRBJ2-2; D may be TRBD2 (7 bases). Germline V gene sequence: CDR1 WNHNN, CDR2 SYGVQD (reference sequence). The CDR3 loop spans 19 amino acids. Trimming took off 6 bases at V and 4 bases at J, with 27 bases between the two ends. The CDR3 loop is CASRRWETGGSVVTGELFF. CDR3 bases: TGCGCCAGCAGGAGGTGGGAGACAGGCGGGAGTGTGGTCACCGGGGAGCTGTTTTTT.

V gene TRBV7-9 combines with J gene TRBJ2-6; D possibly corresponds to TRBD1 (6 bases). CDR1 and CDR2 (germline): SEHNR, FQNEAQ (reference sequence). Trimming stripped 4 bases from V and 1 base from J, with 17 bases between. The CDR3 consists of 18 residues. In nucleotides, the CDR3 is TGTGCCAGCAGCTATAGGGGGACACTCTCTTCTGGGGCCAACGTCCTGACTTTC. Translated, it gives CASSYRGTLSSGANVLTF.

The chain combines TRBV10-3 with TRBJ2-7, with 7 bases lining up with TRBD2. The CDR3 loop spans 12 amino acids. CDR1 and CDR2 (germline): ENHRY, SYGVKD. Germline trimming cut 0 bases from V and 12 bases from J; bases unmatched to any gene: 5. The CDR3 DNA sequence: TGTGCCATCAGTGAGTCCGGGACTACCGTGTACTTC. Protein product: CAISESGTTVYF.

The chain links TRBV6-6 to TRBJ1-5, with D perhaps matching TRBD1 (5 bases). Germline loops: CDR1 MNHNY, CDR2 SVGAGI (reference sequence). The CDR3 contains 13 residues. Trimming removed 8 bases at V and 5 bases at J, with 13 bases between. The CDR3 sequence: CASGDSSYQPQHF. The CDR3 DNA is TGTGCCAGCGGAGACAGCTCCTATCAGCCCCAGCATTTT.

The chain carries TRBV2 and TRBJ1-1; possibly TRBD1 for D (5 bases). The ends were cut back, 0 bases at V and 5 bases at J, with 10 bases in the middle. Per the germline V gene, CDR1 is SNHLY and CDR2 is FYNNEI. The length of the CDR3 is 14 residues. The CDR3 DNA reads as TGTGCCAGCAGTGAAGCGCTTAAGGGGACTGAAGCTTTCTTT. The encoded protein is CASSEALKGTEAFF. Full variable domain (rest looked up from reference TRBV2 and TRBJ1-1): EPEVTQTPSHQVTQMGQEVILRCVPISNHLYFYWYRQILGQKVEFLVSFYNNEISEKSEIFDDQFSVERPDGSNFTLKIRSTKLEDSAMYFCASSEALKGTEAFFGQGTRLTVV.

The chain recombines TRBV5-4 with TRBJ2-2; possible D gene TRBD1, 6 bases. This CDR3 contains 16 residues. Germline V gives CDR1 SGHNT, CDR2 YYREEE (reference sequence). The ends were cut back, 2 bases at V and 0 bases at J, with 11 bases in the middle. This chain's CDR3 is CASSLARQANTGELFF. In DNA, the CDR3 is TGTGCCAGCAGCTTAGCTAGACAGGCGAACACCGGGGAGCTGTTTTTT.

The chain employs TRBV18 and TRBJ1-2, with D maybe TRBD1 (6 bases). Germline-derived CDR1 and CDR2 are KGHSH and LQKENI. The CDR3 contains 11 residues. V gave up 3 bases and J gave up 7 bases, with 6 bases separating them. The CDR3 DNA is TGTGCCAGCTCACCGGGGGCTGGCTACACCTTC. The encoded protein is CASSPGAGYTF.

This clone has more than one count but fewer than ten. J is TRBJ2-7 and V is TRBV6-1; no firm D call. This CDR3 has 12 amino acids. Germline-derived CDR1 and CDR2 are MNHNS and SASEGT. Trimming stripped 1 base from V and 4 bases from J, with 5 bases between. CDR3 amino acids: CASSEVRYEQYF. As DNA, the CDR3 is TGTGCCAGCAGTGAAGTCAGGTACGAGCAGTACTTC.